This is a list of T cell receptor beta chains from one sample in a study of T cells in Graves' hyperthyroidism and ophthalmopathy. TCRdb independently ran MiXCR on the multiplex PCR reads; one entry per CDR3 protein. The data show approximately 570,000 distinct CDR3 sequences, with 15% to 20% seen just once and about 45% held by the top ten. The sample was blood. These receptors originate from a man in his forties with Graves' ophthalmopathy. CDR3s include the opening cysteine and the closing phenylalanine or tryptophan. Clone size is stated in some rows and not others, as once, few, many or a class when expanded.

J: TRBJ2-2
size: NA
V: TRBV6-5
CDR3: CASSYRGGEELFF

J: TRBJ2-2
size: NA
V: TRBV7-2
CDR3: CASGLAGTGSTGELFF

J: TRBJ2-2
size: many
V: TRBV28
CDR3: CASSSDGTGELFF

J: TRBJ2-5
size: NA
V: TRBV4-1
CDR3: CASSQDRARGGTQYF

J: TRBJ2-3
size: many
V: TRBV5-5
CDR3: CASSQDRRTDTQYF

J: TRBJ1-5
size: NA
V: TRBV9
CDR3: CASSVGWGNQPQHF

J: TRBJ2-7
size: NA
V: TRBV30
CDR3: CAWSPPGLAGGFGEQYF

J: TRBJ2-2
size: few
V: TRBV7-3
CDR3: CASSPLGLAGGNTGELFF

J: TRBJ2-3
size: NA
V: TRBV7-7
CDR3: CASSPGWTSTDTQYF

J: TRBJ2-5
size: NA
V: TRBV7-7
CDR3: CASSLGGPNQETQYF

J: TRBJ2-3
size: NA
V: TRBV9
CDR3: CASSTSAGAITDTQYF

J: TRBJ2-1
size: NA
V: TRBV27
CDR3: CASSLTASGRSDEQFF

J: TRBJ2-7
size: few
V: TRBV7-9
CDR3: CASSHIDRLFSYEQYF

J: TRBJ2-7
size: few
V: TRBV3-1
CDR3: CASSQSPRYEQYF

J: TRBJ1-1
size: NA
V: TRBV6-4
CDR3: CASSYSKQAGGDPEAFF

J: TRBJ2-7
size: few
V: TRBV29-1
CDR3: CSYGQGYEQYF

J: TRBJ2-7
size: few
V: TRBV10-3
CDR3: CAISIGTGGIEQYF

J: TRBJ1-6
size: NA
V: TRBV2
CDR3: CASSGDSDNSPLHF

J: TRBJ2-7
size: few
V: TRBV12-3/TRBV12-4
CDR3: CASSLLGPGYEQYF

J: TRBJ2-7
size: few
V: TRBV20-1
CDR3: CSGGHGTGPREQYF

J: TRBJ1-1
size: NA
V: TRBV2
CDR3: CATDRGSEAFF

J: TRBJ1-4
size: many
V: TRBV18
CDR3: CASSPGDGPTNEKLFF

J: TRBJ1-1
size: few
V: TRBV6-1
CDR3: CASSELGGRAFF

J: TRBJ1-1
size: many
V: TRBV5-1
CDR3: CASSLQGMNTEAFF

J: TRBJ2-1
size: many
V: TRBV7-9
CDR3: CASSLGALAGLSYNEQFF

J: TRBJ2-7
size: NA
V: TRBV30
CDR3: CAWKTGPTFQGYEQYF

J: TRBJ2-5
size: few
V: TRBV27
CDR3: CASRPIRASGTQYF

J: TRBJ1-5
size: NA
V: TRBV20-1
CDR3: CSASMAGVGQPQHF

J: TRBJ1-3
size: NA
V: TRBV28
CDR3: CASSFSIRDFSGNTIYF

J: TRBJ2-1
size: few
V: TRBV29-1
CDR3: CSVRGAAGLAEYNEQFF

J: TRBJ1-1
size: many
V: TRBV12-3/TRBV12-4
CDR3: CASGREGTEAFF

J: TRBJ2-7
size: many
V: TRBV28
CDR3: CASRKGELSSYEQYF